This T cell receptor (beta chain) is drawn from a study of vaccination and CD4 T cells after COVID-19 (dated by TCRdb to 2021 to 2024). About the investigation overall: Every convalescent patient had a positive nasal swab PCR test for SARS-CoV-2, with mild disease in roughly 10 patients and severe disease in one. Post-vaccine blood samples were taken a median of approximately 76 days after the second vaccine dose, with a range of 14 to 241 days. Control cultures used a CEFX viral epitope pool as positive control, an HIV-1 Nef peptide pool as negative control, or no peptide. Two doses of either the Pfizer-BioNTech BNT162b2 vaccine (n=8) or the Moderna mRNA-1273 vaccine (n=2) were administered to participants. In approximately eleven COVID-19 convalescent patients and a handful of infection-naive healthy vaccine recipients, the spike-specific CD4+ TCR repertoire before mRNA vaccination was compared with the repertoire after mRNA vaccination. Culture stimuli were overlapping spike peptide pools from SARS-CoV-2 and from the common cold coronaviruses HCoV-NL63, HCoV-OC43 and HCoV-229E. Post-COVID blood samples from convalescent patients were collected a median of around 110 days after diagnosis, with a range of 35 to 161 days. Six males and four females were included in the convalescent cohort, with two Hispanic individuals, seven Caucasians, two Asians and one multiracial person represented.

What the research found in general, with its limitations: Nearly all vaccine-specific clones in convalescent patients (304 of 307) were mono-reactive for SARS-CoV-2 spike rather than cross-reactive with common cold coronaviruses. Although the median number of SARS-CoV-2-reactive clonotypes went up from roughly 23 after infection to 35 to 40 after vaccination, the increase was not significant. Only a relatively small number of convalescent patients were included in the study, and early timepoints following natural infection were not analyzed. In convalescent patients, a median approximately 86% of post-vaccine SARS-CoV-2-reactive clones were detected only after vaccination, suggesting vaccine-specific priming.

The library was produced with PCR. DNA from cultured CD4+ T cells was subjected to TCR sequencing with the Oncomine TCR Beta short-read assay at the Johns Hopkins FTIC core. The QIAamp micro DNA kit was used to extract genomic DNA from the cultured CD4+ T cells. The Oncomine TCR Beta libraries from cultured CD4+ T cells were pooled using unique dual indexes and then sequenced on an Illumina iSeq 100. As for how the authors treated the data: Non-productive sequences were removed, and CDR3s not starting with C, not ending with F or W, or shorter than 7 amino acids were discarded. The MANAFEST web application was used to identify antigen-specific clonotypes by comparing peptide-stimulated wells against reference wells and other culture wells. An FDR below 0.05, an odds ratio above 5, and a productive frequency above 0.1% in at least two of three replicate wells were required for clones to be considered positive. A clonotype was classed as cross-reactive if the clonotype showed significant expansion both in SARS-CoV-2 spike wells and in at least one common cold coronavirus spike condition. Using R version 3.6.1, CDR3 homology was evaluated through Levenshtein distances (stringdist) along with unrooted phylogenetic trees (ape). The public reads were quality trimmed at Q25 with fastp and then assembled into clones with MiXCR by TCRdb, keeping productive beta chains. Under each unique CDR3 protein, matching rows form one entry showing the most common genes and DNA. The V and J calls and clone size come from TCRdb's table, not from the authors' own analysis. The sample profile shows 3,000 to 3,500 distinct CDR3 sequences; 45% to 50% of them were found once. The ten largest make up about 19% of the sample.

Points on this clonotype: No cognate antigen has been identified for it. Per-nucleotide qualities are absent, and no much larger clonotype sits a single base away.

The sample's treatment or condition label is to be understood as: roughly 10-day PBMC culture with coronavirus spike peptide pools or control peptides (ViraFEST assay). The ViraFEST assay was used in the study, in which antigen-specific T cells were expanded with peptide pools and expanded clonotypes were subsequently identified by TCR sequencing. The convalescent patients' positive SARS-CoV-2 PCR tests fell between March and December 2020, which was before the Alpha, Beta and Delta variants emerged in the United States. Each well held around 2 million PBMCs cultured with around 10 ug/ml peptide pools in IMDM containing approximately 5% human AB serum and approximately 10 IU/ml IL-2. Half of the culture medium was replaced with fresh IL-2-containing medium on days 3 and 7. CD4+ T cells were isolated after around 9 days of culture through negative selection using the EasySep CD4+ T cell isolation kit. Ficoll-Paque Plus gradient centrifugation was used to isolate PBMCs from whole blood, and the isolated PBMCs were then either used fresh or cryopreserved at -140C. Triplicate wells were generally used for each culture condition.

Sequenced material: CD4+ T cells from blood, cultured in vitro. The receptor was isolated from a human donor who had recovered from COVID-19.

CDR3 reads: CASSPGSSYNEQFF. The nucleotide sequence is given as TGTGCCAGCAGTCCGGGAAGCTCCTACAATGAGCAGTTCTTC. The V and J segments used are TRBV6-2 or TRBV6-3 and TRBJ2-1; the D gene is perhaps TRBD2, from 5 matching bases. The CDR3 holds 14 amino acids from the cysteine to the phenylalanine. Just CDR3 DNA is preserved here, 42 bases in frame from base 1. The germline V gene sets CDR1 to MNHEY and CDR2 to SVGEGT. The trim is 5 bases for V and 0 bases for J, with a gap of 8 bases between the germline ends.